This TCR beta chain was recovered during a study of shared clonotypes between healthy human individuals. The study, taken as a whole, reports: The study generally estimated greater richness for naive than memory subsets. Despite large depth, rarefaction showed incomplete sorted-subset sequencing. The expectation was that sequencing depth would affect clonotype sharing among donors.

Looked up from germline, CDR1 is SGHAT and CDR2 is FQNNGV. Trimming removed 5 bases from V and 7 bases from J; junction bases left unmatched: 13. The CDR3 contains 16 residues. Terminally differentiated effector memory CD45RA+ cells were excluded by CCR7 positive selection of CD45RO-negative cells. Deep level was the assay's run setting. Generated by immunoSEQ multiplex PCR, the TCRdb table keeps only in-frame clones and is missing some. This sample has roughly 2,000,000 clones, with 85% to 95% found just once. For this clone: Antigen unknown.

The clonotype comes from a man in his late teens or twenties in good health. Some clones in this sample may be carry-over from other donors' samples. Sequencing input: naive CD8+ T cells from PBMCs. The chain joins TRBV11-2 to TRBJ2-2, with 7 bases identical to TRBD2. The CDR3 DNA follows: TGTGCCAGCAGCCGCCCTGGGCAGGGAGGGTTCGGGGAGCTGTTTTTT. Protein: CASSRPGQGGFGELFF.